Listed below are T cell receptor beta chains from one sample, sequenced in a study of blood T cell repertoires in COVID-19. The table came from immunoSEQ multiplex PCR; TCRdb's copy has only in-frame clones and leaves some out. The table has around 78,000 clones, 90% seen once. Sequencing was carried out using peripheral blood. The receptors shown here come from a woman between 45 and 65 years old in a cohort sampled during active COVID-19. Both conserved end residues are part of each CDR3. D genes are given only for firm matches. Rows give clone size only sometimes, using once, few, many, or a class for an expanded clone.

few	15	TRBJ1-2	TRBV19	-	TGTGCCAGTACTCCCACCCCAGCGGCTCCCGGTGGCTACACCTTC	CASTPTPAAPGGYTF
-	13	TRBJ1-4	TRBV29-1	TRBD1	TGCAGCGTTGGGACAGGTGCTAATGAAAAACTGTTTTTT	CSVGTGANEKLFF
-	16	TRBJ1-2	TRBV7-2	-	TGTGCCAGCAGCTTAGAACACTCCAGGCCTCTGAATGGCTACACCTTC	CASSLEHSRPLNGYTF
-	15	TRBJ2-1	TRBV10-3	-	TGTGCCATCCGATCTAACAGGGCTGGAGAGAATGAGCAGTTCTTC	CAIRSNRAGENEQFF
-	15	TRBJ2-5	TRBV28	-	TGTGCCAGCAGTTTATCTTTTGGGGGGATAGAGACCCAGTACTTC	CASSLSFGGIETQYF
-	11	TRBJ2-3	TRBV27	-	TGTGCCAGCAGTTTTTCGGATACGCAGTATTTT	CASSFSDTQYF
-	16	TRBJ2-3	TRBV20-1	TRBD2	TGCAGTGCTAGTGCGATTAGCGGGAGTTCCACAGATACGCAGTATTTT	CSASAISGSSTDTQYF
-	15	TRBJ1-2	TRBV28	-	TGTGCCAGCACTACCGGGACAAAATTTTTCTATGGCTACACCTTC	CASTTGTKFFYGYTF
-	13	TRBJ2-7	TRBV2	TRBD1	TGTGCCAGCAGCGGACAGGGGTACTACGAGCAGTACTTC	CASSGQGYYEQYF
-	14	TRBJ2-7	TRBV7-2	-	TGTGCCAGCAGCTGGGAGACGCCCTCCTACGAGCAGTACTTC	CASSWETPSYEQYF
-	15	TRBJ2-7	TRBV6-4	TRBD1	TGTGCCAGCAGTGAGGGGGGACAGGGGCCCTACGAGCAGTACTTC	CASSEGGQGPYEQYF
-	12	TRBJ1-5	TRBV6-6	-	TGTGCCAGCACCCAAGGGGCAGAGCCCCAGCATTTT	CASTQGAEPQHF
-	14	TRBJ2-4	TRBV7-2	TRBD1	TGTGCCAGCAGCCTGACAGGGATCTCAGACATTCAGTACTTC	CASSLTGISDIQYF
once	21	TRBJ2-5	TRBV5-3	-	TGTGCCAGAAGCTCGATGGGGTCCTGTGGCAGGGGGGAGATCCAAAAAGAGACCCAGTACTTC	CARSSMGSCGRGEIQKETQYF
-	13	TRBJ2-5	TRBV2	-	TGTGCCAGCAACCGCGGTGTCCAAGAGACCCAGTACTTC	CASNRGVQETQYF
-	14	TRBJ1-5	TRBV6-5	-	TGTGCCAGCAGCTCAGGGCTCGCCTATCAGCCCCAGCATTTT	CASSSGLAYQPQHF
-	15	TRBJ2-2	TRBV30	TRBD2	TGTGCCGGACCCAGGAGGACTAGTCACACCGGGGAGCTGTTTTTT	CAGPRRTSHTGELFF
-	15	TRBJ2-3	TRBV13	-	TGTGCCAGCAGCTTAGGCTTGGGGGCCGGAGATACGCAGTATTTT	CASSLGLGAGDTQYF
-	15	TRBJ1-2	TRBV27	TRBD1	TGTGCCAGCAGTTTATCGCAGGGGGTTAACTATGGCTACACCTTC	CASSLSQGVNYGYTF